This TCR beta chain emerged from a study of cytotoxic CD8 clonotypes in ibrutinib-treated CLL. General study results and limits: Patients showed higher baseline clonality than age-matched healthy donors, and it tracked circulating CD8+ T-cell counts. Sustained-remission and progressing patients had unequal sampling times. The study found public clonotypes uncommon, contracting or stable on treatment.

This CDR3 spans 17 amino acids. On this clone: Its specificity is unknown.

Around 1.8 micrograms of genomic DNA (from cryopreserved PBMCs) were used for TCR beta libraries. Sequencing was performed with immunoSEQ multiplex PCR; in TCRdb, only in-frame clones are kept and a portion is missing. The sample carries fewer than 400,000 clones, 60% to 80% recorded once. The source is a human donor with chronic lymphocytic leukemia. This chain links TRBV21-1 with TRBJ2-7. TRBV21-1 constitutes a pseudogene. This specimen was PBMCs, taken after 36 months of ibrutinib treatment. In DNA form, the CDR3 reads TGTGCCAGCAGCAAGCACCTCCTGGGGGGCCTCACCCGGGAGCAGTACTTC. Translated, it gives CASSKHLLGGLTREQYF.